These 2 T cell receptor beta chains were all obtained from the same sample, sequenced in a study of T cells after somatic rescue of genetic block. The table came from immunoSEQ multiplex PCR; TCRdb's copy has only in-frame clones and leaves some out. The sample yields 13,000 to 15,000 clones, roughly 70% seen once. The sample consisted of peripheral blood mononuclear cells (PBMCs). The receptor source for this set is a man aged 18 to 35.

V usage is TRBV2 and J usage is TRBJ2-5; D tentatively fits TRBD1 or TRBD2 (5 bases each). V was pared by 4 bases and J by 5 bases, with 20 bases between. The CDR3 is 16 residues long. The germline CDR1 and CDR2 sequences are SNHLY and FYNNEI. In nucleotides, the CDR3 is TGTGCCAGCAGTGGGGGGTTCAGGGACCGCGTGGAGACCCAGTACTTC. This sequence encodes CASSGGFRDRVETQYF.

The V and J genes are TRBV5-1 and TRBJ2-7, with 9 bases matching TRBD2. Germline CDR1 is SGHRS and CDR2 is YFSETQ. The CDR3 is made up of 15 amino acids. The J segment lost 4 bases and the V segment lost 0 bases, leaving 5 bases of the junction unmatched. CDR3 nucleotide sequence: TGCGCCAGCAGCTTGGGGGCTAGCGGGATGTACGAGCAGTACTTC. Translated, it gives CASSLGASGMYEQYF.